Listed below are T cell receptor beta chains from one sample, sequenced in a study of blood T cell repertoires in COVID-19. Measured with immunoSEQ multiplex PCR; TCRdb has only the in-frame clones, and not every one. Of 390,000 or so clones in the sample, 75% to 90% were seen once. Sequencing used peripheral blood. These receptors were obtained from a woman in her twenties or thirties with active or convalescent COVID-19. CDR3s include the opening cysteine and the closing phenylalanine or tryptophan. D genes are given only for firm matches. Clone size is given for some rows only: seen once, a few or many times, or a class if the clone is expanded.

J gene | D gene | clone size | V gene | CDR3 protein | CDR3 DNA
TRBJ2-7 | NA | NA | TRBV19 | CASSMTRAGAYEQYF | TGTGCCAGTAGTATGACTAGGGCTGGGGCCTACGAGCAGTACTTC
TRBJ2-1 | TRBD1 | NA | TRBV10-3 | CAISRGGSALYNEQFF | TGTGCCATCAGTCGAGGGGGCAGTGCTCTCTACAATGAGCAGTTCTTC
TRBJ2-3 | TRBD1 | NA | TRBV11-2 | CASSFDRGLDTQYF | TGTGCCAGCAGTTTTGACAGGGGGTTGGATACGCAGTATTTT
TRBJ1-1 | TRBD1 | few | TRBV6-5 | CASSKDRALEAFF | TGTGCCAGCTCTAAGGACAGGGCGCTTGAAGCTTTCTTT
TRBJ2-3 | TRBD2 | NA | TRBV28 | CASSSPILAGSTDTQYF | TGTGCCAGCAGTTCCCCTATCCTAGCGGGGAGCACAGATACGCAGTATTTT
TRBJ2-5 | TRBD1 | NA | TRBV6-5 | CANRGLEETQYF | TGTGCTAACAGGGGTTTGGAAGAGACCCAGTACTTC
TRBJ1-6 | NA | NA | TRBV5-6 | CASSLGQDPSPLHF | TGTGCCAGCAGCTTGGGACAGGACCCTTCGCCCCTCCACTTT
TRBJ1-4 | NA | few | TRBV2 | CASSGKGPEKLFF | TGTGCCAGTTCAGGAAAGGGGCCTGAAAAACTGTTTTTT
TRBJ2-1 | NA | NA | TRBV5-1 | CASSSRSNNEQFF | TGCGCCAGCAGCTCACGGTCAAACAATGAGCAGTTCTTC
TRBJ2-5 | NA | NA | TRBV5-4 | CASSAVQETQYF | TGTGCCAGCAGCGCGGTTCAAGAGACCCAGTACTTC
TRBJ2-1 | NA | few | TRBV12-3/TRBV12-4 | CASSQEGWQFF | TGTGCCAGCAGTCAGGAGGGGTGGCAGTTCTTC
TRBJ1-1 | NA | NA | TRBV4-1 | CASSQELRESTEAFF | TGCGCCAGCAGCCAAGAGCTTCGGGAGAGCACTGAAGCTTTCTTT
TRBJ2-2 | TRBD1 | NA | TRBV4-2 | CASSQGGQGGAGELFF | TGTGCCAGCAGCCAAGGGGGACAGGGGGGAGCCGGGGAGCTGTTTTTT
TRBJ1-2 | TRBD1 | NA | TRBV2 | CASSKGQGSNYGYTF | TGTGCCAGCAGTAAGGGACAGGGGTCAAACTATGGCTACACCTTC